These 5 T cell receptor beta chains were sequenced from one sample in a study of beta chain features in type 1 diabetes. Expressed TCRB transcripts got sequenced, as all isolated RNA was reverse transcribed. Sequenced by immunoSEQ multiplex PCR; TCRdb stores in-frame clones only, minus some. Of about 320,000 clones listed, 12% to 15% are singletons. Sequenced material: central memory CD4+ T cells from blood. Receptor source: a man aged 30 to 45 in good health.

This clone has just a few counts. The chain combines TRBV5-1 with TRBJ2-3; TRBD2 might be the D (5 bases). The germline gives CDR1 SGHRS, CDR2 YFSETQ. Between the trimmed V and J ends, which lost 7 bases and 2 bases, there was a span of 8 bases. The CDR3 runs 12 residues. The CDR3 DNA sequence: TGCGCCAGCGGGAGTCCCACAGATACGCAGTATTTT. Translation: CASGSPTDTQYF.

This clone was observed a handful of times. The gene calls are TRBV11-3 and TRBJ2-2; D is possibly TRBD2 (6 bases). Looked up from germline, CDR1 is SGHNT and CDR2 is YENEEA. CDR3 length equals 14 residues. V was cut by 4 bases and J by 3 bases, with 9 bases left in between. The CDR3 is CASSYGGDTGELFF. Here the CDR3 DNA reads TGTGCCAGCAGCTACGGCGGGGACACCGGGGAGCTGTTTTTT.

In its sample, this clone was seen a few times. The V gene is TRBV7-9, the J gene TRBJ2-1, with 10 bases fitting TRBD2. The CDR3 covers 16 residues. The germline V gene encodes CDR1 SEHNR and CDR2 FQNEAQ (reference sequence). The V and J ends lost 6 bases and 1 base, in that order; junction bases with no gene match: 6. CDR3 sequence: CASSRTSGVSYNEQFF. Here the CDR3 DNA reads TGTGCCAGCAGTCGGACTAGCGGAGTATCCTACAATGAGCAGTTCTTC.

This clone has just a few counts. The V call is TRBV11-2, the J call TRBJ2-3, with D hard to call. The germline gives CDR1 SGHAT, CDR2 FQNNGV. V was trimmed by 3 bases and J by 3 bases, leaving 4 bases between them. The CDR3 has 12 amino acids. CDR3 sequence reads: CASSFATDTQYF. For the CDR3, the DNA is TGTGCCAGCAGCTTTGCTACAGATACGCAGTATTTT. Full variable domain (outside the CDR3, taken from reference TRBV11-2 and TRBJ2-3): EAGVAQSPRYKIIEKRQSVAFWCNPISGHATLYWYQQILGQGPKLLIQFQNNGVVDDSQLPKDRFSAERLKGVDSTLKIQPAKLEDSAVYLCASSFATDTQYFGPGTRLTVL.

This clone turned up a few times. The rearrangement joins TRBV5-1 to TRBJ2-1, with a tentative D call TRBD1 (6 bases). CDR3 length: 15 amino acids. Trimming took 8 bases from V and 4 from J, leaving 19 bases between them. From germline, CDR1 is SGHRS and CDR2 YFSETQ. The CDR3 nucleotides read TGCGCCAGTCTCCCGACTACAGGGCAATACAATGAGCAGTTCTTC. Translated, it gives CASLPTTGQYNEQFF.